This is a list of T cell receptor beta chains from one sample in a study of shared clonotypes between healthy human individuals. Sequencing was performed with immunoSEQ multiplex PCR; in TCRdb, only in-frame clones are kept and a portion is missing. Here the sample spans about 2.2 million clones, 90% to 95% being singletons. The sequenced material came from naive CD8+ T cells from PBMCs. The receptors were sampled from a man between 18 and 29 years old in good health. Some clones in this sample may be carry-over from other donors' samples. The CDR3 runs from the conserved cysteine through the conserved F or W. The D gene is left open where the match is weak. Some rows have no size entry. The others give once, few or many, or a class for an expanded clone.

V gene,D gene,clone size,J gene,CDR3 protein,CDR3 DNA
TRBV27,TRBD1,-,TRBJ1-2,CASSLLVNRGPGYGYTF,TGTGCCAGCAGTTTATTGGTCAACAGGGGGCCTGGCTATGGCTACACCTTC
TRBV27,-,-,TRBJ2-7,CASGQQGLAYEQYF,TGTGCCAGCGGGCAACAGGGTTTGGCCTACGAGCAGTACTTC
TRBV14,TRBD1,-,TRBJ1-2,CASSRLKRGGQGAYGYTF,TGTGCCAGCAGCCGGCTCAAAAGAGGGGGACAGGGAGCATATGGCTACACCTTC
TRBV19,-,-,TRBJ1-1,CASSYADLNTEAFF,TGTGCCAGTAGTTACGCAGATCTGAACACTGAAGCTTTCTTT
TRBV7-9,TRBD2,-,TRBJ2-1,CASSFEGLAAYNEQFF,TGTGCCAGCAGCTTTGAGGGACTAGCCGCGTACAATGAGCAGTTCTTC
TRBV19,-,-,TRBJ1-5,CASSIPGQPQHF,TGTGCCAGTAGTATTCCAGGTCAGCCCCAGCATTTT
TRBV14,-,-,TRBJ2-7,CATRAGGTYEQYF,TGTGCCACCCGAGCCGGGGGAACCTACGAGCAGTACTTC
TRBV5-6,-,-,TRBJ1-1,CASSLGTPGNEAFF,TGTGCCAGCAGCTTGGGGACCCCGGGCAATGAAGCTTTCTTT
TRBV6-1,-,-,TRBJ2-1,CASSRTSYNEQFF,TGTGCCAGCAGTCGGACCTCCTACAATGAGCAGTTCTTC
TRBV30,-,-,TRBJ1-2,CAWFRRLPLSNYGYTF,TGTGCCTGGTTTCGGCGGCTACCGTTATCTAACTATGGCTACACCTTC
TRBV4-1,-,-,TRBJ2-7,CASSQDWEDEQYF,TGCGCCAGCAGCCAAGATTGGGAGGACGAGCAGTACTTC
TRBV4-1,-,-,TRBJ2-2,CASSPLPDTGELFF,TGCGCCAGCAGCCCCCTACCGGACACCGGGGAGCTGTTTTTT
TRBV6-6,TRBD2,-,TRBJ2-1,CASSYMTSGSHNEQFF,TGTGCCAGCAGTTACATGACTAGCGGGAGTCACAATGAGCAGTTCTTC
TRBV14,-,-,TRBJ2-7,CASSQGLKSEQYF,TGTGCCAGCAGCCAAGGCTTGAAGTCCGAGCAGTACTTC
TRBV19,-,-,TRBJ2-7,CASSIGAGEHEQYF,TGTGCCAGTAGTATCGGTGCAGGGGAACACGAGCAGTACTTC
TRBV29-1,-,-,TRBJ2-6,CSVAGEGANVLTF,TGCAGCGTTGCCGGGGAAGGGGCCAACGTCCTGACTTTC
TRBV6-1,-,-,TRBJ2-1,CASSAYSHNEQFF,TGTGCCAGCAGTGCCTACAGTCACAATGAGCAGTTCTTC
TRBV4-1,-,once,TRBJ1-1,CASSQPGSEAFF,TGCGCCAGCAGCCAACCGGGATCCGAAGCTTTCTTT
TRBV29-1,TRBD1,few,TRBJ1-1,CSVETGQMNTEAFF,TGCAGCGTTGAGACGGGACAGATGAACACTGAAGCTTTCTTT
TRBV4-3,TRBD2,-,TRBJ2-7,CASSQDRTSGRYEQYF,TGCGCCAGCAGCCAAGACCGGACTAGCGGGAGATACGAGCAGTACTTC
TRBV18,-,-,TRBJ2-7,CASSPWNGTLTYEQYF,TGTGCCAGCTCACCATGGAACGGGACGCTCACCTACGAGCAGTACTTC
TRBV4-1,-,-,TRBJ2-2,CASSQGPPNLLGELFF,TGCGCCAGCAGCCAAGGACCACCGAACTTACTCGGGGAGCTGTTTTTT
TRBV7-9,-,-,TRBJ2-4,CASSPGSLGNKNIQYF,TGTGCCAGCAGCCCCGGCTCACTGGGGAACAAAAACATTCAGTACTTC
TRBV5-1,-,-,TRBJ1-1,CASSLVGSRVEVAFF,TGCGCCAGCAGCTTGGTCGGGAGCAGGGTGGAGGTGGCTTTCTTT
TRBV11-2,TRBD2,-,TRBJ2-7,CASSQEIAGEAYEQYF,TGTGCCAGCAGCCAGGAGATAGCGGGAGAGGCCTACGAGCAGTACTTC
TRBV14,-,-,TRBJ2-7,CASSRPMYEQYF,TGTGCCAGCAGCCGCCCCATGTACGAGCAGTACTTC
TRBV11-2,-,-,TRBJ2-7,CASSLEGYEQYF,TGTGCCAGCAGCTTGGAGGGCTACGAGCAGTACTTC
TRBV19,-,-,TRBJ1-2,CASSLTGTYGYTF,TGTGCCAGTAGTCTGACAGGAACCTATGGCTACACCTTC
TRBV27,-,-,TRBJ2-7,CASSWASGNYEQYF,TGTGCCAGCAGTTGGGCCTCCGGGAACTACGAGCAGTACTTC